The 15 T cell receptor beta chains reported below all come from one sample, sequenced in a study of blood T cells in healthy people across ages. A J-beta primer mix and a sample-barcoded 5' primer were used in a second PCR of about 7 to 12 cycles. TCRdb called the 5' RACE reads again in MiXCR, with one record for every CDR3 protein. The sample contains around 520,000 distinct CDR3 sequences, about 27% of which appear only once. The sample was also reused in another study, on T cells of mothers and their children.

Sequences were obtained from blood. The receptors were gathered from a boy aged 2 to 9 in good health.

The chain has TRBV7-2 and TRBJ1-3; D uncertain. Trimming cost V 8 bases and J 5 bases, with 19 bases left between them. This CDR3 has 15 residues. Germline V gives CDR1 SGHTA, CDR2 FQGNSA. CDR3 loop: CASVKGSGVRNTIYF. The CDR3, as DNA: TGTGCCAGCGTAAAGGGATCGGGTGTAAGAAACACCATATATTTT. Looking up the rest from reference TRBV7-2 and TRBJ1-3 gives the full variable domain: GAGVSQSPSNKVTEKGKDVELRCDPISGHTALYWYRQSLGQGLEFLIYFQGNSAPDKSGLPSDRFSAERTGGSVSTLTIQRTQQEDSAVYLCASVKGSGVRNTIYFGEGSWLTVV.

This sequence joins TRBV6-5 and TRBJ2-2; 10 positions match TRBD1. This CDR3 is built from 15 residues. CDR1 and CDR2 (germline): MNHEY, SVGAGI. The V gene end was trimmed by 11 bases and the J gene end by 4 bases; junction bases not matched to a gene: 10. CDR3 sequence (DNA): TGTGCCGGGGGCTCCGGGACAGGGGCCACCGGGGAGCTGTTTTTT. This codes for CAGGSGTGATGELFF.

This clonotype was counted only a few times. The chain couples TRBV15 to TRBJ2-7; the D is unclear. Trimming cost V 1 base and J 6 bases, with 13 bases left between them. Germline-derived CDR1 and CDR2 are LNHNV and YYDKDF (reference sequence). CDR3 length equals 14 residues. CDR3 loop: CATSRARVGLEQYF. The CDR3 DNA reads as TGTGCCACCAGCAGAGCCCGGGTTGGTCTCGAGCAGTACTTC.

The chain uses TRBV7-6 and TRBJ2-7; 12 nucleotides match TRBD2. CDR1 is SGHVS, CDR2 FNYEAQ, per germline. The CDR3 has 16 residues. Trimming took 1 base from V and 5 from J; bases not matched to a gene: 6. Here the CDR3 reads CASSLEPSGGAHEQYF. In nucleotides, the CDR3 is TGTGCCAGCAGCTTAGAGCCTAGCGGGGGGGCCCACGAGCAGTACTTC.

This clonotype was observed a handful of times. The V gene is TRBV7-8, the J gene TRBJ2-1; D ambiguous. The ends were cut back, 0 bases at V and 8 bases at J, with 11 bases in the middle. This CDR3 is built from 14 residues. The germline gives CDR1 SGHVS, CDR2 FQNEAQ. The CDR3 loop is CASSLALDTDEQFF. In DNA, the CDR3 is TGTGCCAGCAGCTTAGCGTTGGATACCGATGAGCAGTTCTTC.

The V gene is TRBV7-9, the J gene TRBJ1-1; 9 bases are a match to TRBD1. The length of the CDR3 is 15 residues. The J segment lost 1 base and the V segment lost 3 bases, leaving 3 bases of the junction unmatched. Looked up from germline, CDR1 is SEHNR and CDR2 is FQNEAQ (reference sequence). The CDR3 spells CASSLEDRGNTEAFF. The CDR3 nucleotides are TGTGCCAGCAGCTTGGAGGACAGGGGGAACACTGAAGCTTTCTTT.

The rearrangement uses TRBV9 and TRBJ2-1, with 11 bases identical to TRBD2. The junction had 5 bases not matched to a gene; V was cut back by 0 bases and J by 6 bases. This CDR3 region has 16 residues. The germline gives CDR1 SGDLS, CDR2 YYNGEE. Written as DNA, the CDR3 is TGTGCCAGCAGCGTAGGAACTAGCGGGAGTCGCAATGAGCAGTTCTTC. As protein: CASSVGTSGSRNEQFF.

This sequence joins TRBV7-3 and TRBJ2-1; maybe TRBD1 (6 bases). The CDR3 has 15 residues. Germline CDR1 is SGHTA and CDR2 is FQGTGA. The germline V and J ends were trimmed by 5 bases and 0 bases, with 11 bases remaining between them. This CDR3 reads CASSPYRASYNEQFF. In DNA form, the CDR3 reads TGTGCCAGCAGCCCCTACAGGGCCTCCTACAATGAGCAGTTCTTC.

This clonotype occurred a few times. The CDR3 region has the DNA TGCAGTGCTAGACAAAAGACTAGCGGGAGCCATGAGCAGTTCTTC. Translated: CSARQKTSGSHEQFF. The V gene is TRBV20-1, the J gene TRBJ2-5; 12 nucleotides align to TRBD2. The DNA end is more similar to TRBJ2-1, so the J call may be wrong. There are 15 residues in the CDR3. CDR1 is DFQATT and CDR2 is SNEGSKA in the germline V gene (reference sequence).

The CDR3 here is CASSPTGGELFF. The CDR3 DNA reads as TGTGCCAGCAGCCCAACAGGGGGGGAGCTGTTTTTT. The chain recombines TRBV5-4 with TRBJ2-2, with D possibly being TRBD1 (6 bases). Germline V gene sequence: CDR1 SGHNT, CDR2 YYREEE (reference sequence). The V end was cut by 4 bases, the J end by 8 bases, with 9 bases between. There are 12 residues in the CDR3.

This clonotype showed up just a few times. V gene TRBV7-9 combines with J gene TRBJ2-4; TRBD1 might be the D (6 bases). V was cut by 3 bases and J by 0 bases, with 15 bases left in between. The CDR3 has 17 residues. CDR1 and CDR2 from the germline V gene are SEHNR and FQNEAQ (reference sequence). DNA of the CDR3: TGTGCCAGCAGCTTTGGTTCGGGACAACTAGCCAAAAACATTCAGTACTTC. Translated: CASSFGSGQLAKNIQYF.

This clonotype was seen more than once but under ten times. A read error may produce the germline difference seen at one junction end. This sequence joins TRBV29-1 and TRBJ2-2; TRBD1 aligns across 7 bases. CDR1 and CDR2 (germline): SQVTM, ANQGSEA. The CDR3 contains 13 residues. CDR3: CCVCTGATGELFF. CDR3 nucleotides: TGCTGCGTATGCACAGGGGCCACCGGGGAGCTGTTTTTT.

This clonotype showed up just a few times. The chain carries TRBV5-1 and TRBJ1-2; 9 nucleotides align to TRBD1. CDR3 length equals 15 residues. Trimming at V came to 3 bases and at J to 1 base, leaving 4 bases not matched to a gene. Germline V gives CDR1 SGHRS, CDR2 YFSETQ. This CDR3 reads CASSSSTGGNYGYTF. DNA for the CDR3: TGCGCCAGCAGCTCGTCGACAGGGGGTAACTATGGCTACACCTTC.

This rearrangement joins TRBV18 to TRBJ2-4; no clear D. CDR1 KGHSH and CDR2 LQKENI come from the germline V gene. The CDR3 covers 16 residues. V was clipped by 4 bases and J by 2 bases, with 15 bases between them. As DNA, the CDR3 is TGTGCCAGCTCACTGCAATGGGCCGGCCCCAAAAACATTCAGTACTTC. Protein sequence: CASSLQWAGPKNIQYF. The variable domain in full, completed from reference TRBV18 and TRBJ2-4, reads NAGVMQNPRHLVRRRGQEARLRCSPMKGHSHVYWYRQLPEEGLKFMVYLQKENIIDESGMPKERFSAEFPKEGPSILRIQQVVRGDSAAYFCASSLQWAGPKNIQYFGAGTRLSVL.

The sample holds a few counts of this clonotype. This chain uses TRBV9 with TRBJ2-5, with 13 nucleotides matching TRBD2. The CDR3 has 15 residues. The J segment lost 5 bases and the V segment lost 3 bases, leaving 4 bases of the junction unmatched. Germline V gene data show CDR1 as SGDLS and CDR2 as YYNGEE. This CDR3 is CASSARTSGGETQYF. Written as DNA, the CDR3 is TGTGCCAGCAGCGCCCGGACTAGCGGGGGCGAGACCCAGTACTTC.